This T cell receptor beta chain was sequenced for a study of blood T cell repertoires in COVID-19. Whole-study context: Researchers got acute and convalescent COVID-19 samples from the United States, Italy and Spain.

The CDR3 loop spans 13 amino acids. V was shortened by 0 bases and J by 6 bases, with 8 bases between the two germline ends. Germline V gives CDR1 SGHAT, CDR2 FQNNGV. The assay was immunoSEQ multiplex PCR, and TCRdb's table has in-frame clones only and misses some. The data show under 95,000 clones, with 87% seen just once and over 5% held by the top ten. The chain combines TRBV11-2 with TRBJ1-1; D gene unclear. Sequencing was carried out using peripheral blood. This receptor was obtained from a man aged 55 to 69 with acute or convalescent COVID-19. The chain's CDR3 is CASSLEAGAEAFF. In DNA form, the CDR3 reads TGTGCCAGCAGCTTAGAAGCCGGGGCTGAAGCTTTCTTT.